This T cell receptor (beta chain) was observed in a study of T cells after yellow fever vaccination. Across the study: For low cell numbers, libraries were made with SMART-Seq v4 Ultra Low Input.

Points on this clonotype: What it recognizes is unknown.

Findings and caveats of the study: Weaker, the secondary response had a peak occurring faster, on day 5 versus 15. Among primary-vaccination clones, most reappeared after the booster, at 96% for CD4 and approximately 88% for CD8.

TCRdb reprocessed the 5' RACE reads with MiXCR, giving one entry per CDR3 protein. This table holds 500,000 to 550,000 distinct CDR3 sequences, about a fifth found once. There are 14 residues in the CDR3. The germline CDR1 and CDR2 sequences are MGHRA and YSYEKL. V was trimmed by 2 bases and J by 1 base, leaving 8 bases between them. The genes are TRBV4-1 and TRBJ1-2; weak D call: TRBD1 (5 bases). The TCR comes from a man younger than 35 who received the YFV17D yellow fever vaccine. This specimen was PBMCs, taken approximately 20 days after the first yellow fever vaccination. The CDR3 region has the DNA TGCGCCAGCAGCCAACAGACAGTTAACTATGGCTACACCTTC. Amino acids: CASSQQTVNYGYTF.